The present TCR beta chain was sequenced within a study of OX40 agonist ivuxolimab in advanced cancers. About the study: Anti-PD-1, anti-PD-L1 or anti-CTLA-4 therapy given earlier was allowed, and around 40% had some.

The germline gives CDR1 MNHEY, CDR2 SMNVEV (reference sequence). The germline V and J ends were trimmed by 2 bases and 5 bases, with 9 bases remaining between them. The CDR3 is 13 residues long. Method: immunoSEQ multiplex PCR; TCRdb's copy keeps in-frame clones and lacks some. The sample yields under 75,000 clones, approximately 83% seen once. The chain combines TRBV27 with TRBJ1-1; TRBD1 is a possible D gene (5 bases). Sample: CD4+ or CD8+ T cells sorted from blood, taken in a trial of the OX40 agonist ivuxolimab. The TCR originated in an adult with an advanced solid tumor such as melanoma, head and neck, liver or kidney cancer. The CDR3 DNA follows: TGTGCCAGCAGTTTAGGCAGGGTTACTGAAGCTTTCTTT. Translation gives CASSLGRVTEAFF.